This TCR beta chain was identified during a study of blood T cell repertoires in COVID-19. Study-level information: The United States, Italy and Spain supplied acute and convalescent COVID-19 samples. T cells, B-cell-depleted T cells, or PBMCs supplied cDNA or gDNA.

Per the original methods: Reference gene primer amplification gave estimated nucleated cell counts. Sequencing used immunoSEQ multiplex PCR; TCRdb keeps in-frame clones, though not all of them. V, J and clone size derive from that table, while D and trimming were established from the DNA sequence. The sample records about 150,000 clones, about 85% being singletons. Germline loops: CDR1 SGHRS, CDR2 YFSETQ. Trimming removed 4 bases from V and 3 bases from J; junction bases left unmatched: 9. There are 17 residues in the CDR3. V and J are TRBV5-1 and TRBJ2-5; TRBD2 matches 13 bases. Sequenced material: peripheral blood. This TCR derives from a man aged 65-85 years who had recovered from COVID-19. CDR3 loop: CASSMGGLAGPEETQYF. The CDR3 nucleotides read TGCGCCAGCAGCATGGGGGGACTAGCGGGACCGGAAGAGACCCAGTACTTC.